A single T cell receptor (beta chain) is shown here with its context. The source of the sample is a study of Ad26.COV2.S vaccination and SARS-CoV-2 variants. Germline V gives CDR1 MNHEY, CDR2 SMNVEV (reference sequence). This CDR3 has 16 amino acids. The V and J ends lost 6 bases and 4 bases, in that order; junction bases with no gene match: 9. Here immunoSEQ multiplex PCR was the method, and the copy in TCRdb shows in-frame clones only, minus some. The sample holds more than 400,000 clones, 90% seen once. Treatment in this sample: about 20 received Ad26.COV2.S at low or high dose, single or two shots; about 5 received placebo; per-sample allocation not given. Sampling took place 63 days after the first vaccine or placebo injection.

This chain links TRBV27 with TRBJ2-1, with TRBD2 identical over 10 bases. The sequence derives from a person between 18 and 65 years old who received the Ad26.COV2.S COVID-19 vaccine or a placebo. The sequencing used peripheral blood, collected in a trial of Ad26.COV2.S vaccine versus placebo. The CDR3 sequence: CASRPLTSGNYNEQFF. The CDR3 coding sequence is TGTGCCAGCAGGCCCCTAACTAGCGGGAATTACAATGAGCAGTTCTTC.